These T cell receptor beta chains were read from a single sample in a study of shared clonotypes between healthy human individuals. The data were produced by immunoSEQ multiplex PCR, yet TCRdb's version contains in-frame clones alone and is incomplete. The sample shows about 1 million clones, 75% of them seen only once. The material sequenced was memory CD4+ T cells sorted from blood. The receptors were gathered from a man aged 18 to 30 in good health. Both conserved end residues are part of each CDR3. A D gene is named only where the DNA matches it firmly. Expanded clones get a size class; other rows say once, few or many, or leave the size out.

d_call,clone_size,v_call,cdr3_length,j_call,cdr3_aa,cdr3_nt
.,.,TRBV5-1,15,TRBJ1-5,CASSLVGELNQPQHF,TGCGCCAGCAGCTTGGTTGGGGAATTGAATCAGCCCCAGCATTTT
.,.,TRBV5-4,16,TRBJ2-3,CASSSPDSWGTDTQYF,TGTGCCAGCAGCTCCCCCGACAGCTGGGGCACAGATACGCAGTATTTT
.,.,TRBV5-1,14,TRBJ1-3,CASSLATQQGTIYF,TGCGCCAGCAGCTTGGCCACCCAACAAGGCACCATATATTTT
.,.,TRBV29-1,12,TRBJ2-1,CSVSESYNEQFF,TGCAGCGTTAGCGAGTCCTACAATGAGCAGTTCTTC
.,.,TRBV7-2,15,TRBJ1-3,CASSSGGSSGNTIYF,TGTGCCAGCAGCTCCGGGGGGAGCTCTGGAAACACCATATATTTT
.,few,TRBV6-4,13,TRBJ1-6,CANPKTQGPPLHF,TGTGCCAACCCAAAAACACAGGGACCACCCCTCCACTTT
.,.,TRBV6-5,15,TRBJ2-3,CASTPRGLSTDTQYF,TGTGCCAGCACCCCCCGGGGACTTAGCACAGATACGCAGTATTTT
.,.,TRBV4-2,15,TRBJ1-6,CASSQVYGNNSPLHF,TGTGCCAGCAGCCAAGTTTACGGTAATAATTCACCCCTCCACTTT
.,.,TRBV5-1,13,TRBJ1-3,CASKEQTGNTIYF,TGCGCCAGCAAGGAACAGACCGGAAACACCATATATTTT
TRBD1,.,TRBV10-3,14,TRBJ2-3,CAIKAGQGIDTQYF,TGTGCCATCAAGGCCGGACAGGGGATCGATACGCAGTATTTT
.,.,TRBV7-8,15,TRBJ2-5,CASSLEARVKETQYF,TGTGCCAGCAGCTTAGAGGCCAGGGTTAAAGAGACCCAGTACTTC
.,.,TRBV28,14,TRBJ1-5,CASSLQGPGEPQHF,TGTGCCAGCAGTTTACAGGGCCCGGGGGAGCCCCAGCATTTT
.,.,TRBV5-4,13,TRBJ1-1,CASSRTFNTEAFF,TGTGCCAGCAGCCGCACATTTAACACTGAAGCTTTCTTT
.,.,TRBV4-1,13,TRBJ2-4,CASSPTPGGTFFF,TGCGCCAGCAGCCCGACCCCAGGTGGCACTTTCTTCTTC
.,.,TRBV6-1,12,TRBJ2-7,CASSEMYQEQYF,TGTGCCAGCAGTGAAATGTACCAAGAGCAGTACTTC
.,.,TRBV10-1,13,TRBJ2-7,CASSGDLSYEQYF,TGCGCCAGCAGTGGGGACTTATCCTACGAGCAGTACTTC
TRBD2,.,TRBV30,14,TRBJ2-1,CATTAGTSGIEQFF,TGTGCCACAACCGCCGGGACTAGCGGGATTGAGCAGTTCTTC
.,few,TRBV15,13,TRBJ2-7,CATSATGQGEQYF,TGTGCCACCAGCGCCACGGGGCAGGGGGAGCAGTACTTC
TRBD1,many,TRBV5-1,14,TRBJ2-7,CASSLEQGPREQYF,TGCGCCAGCAGCTTGGAACAGGGGCCGAGGGAGCAGTACTTC
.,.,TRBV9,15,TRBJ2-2,CASSAAGGYTGELFF,TGTGCCAGCAGCGCCGCGGGTGGTTACACCGGGGAGCTGTTTTTT
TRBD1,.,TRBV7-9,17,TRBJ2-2,CASSSRTGGTTTGELFF,TGTGCCAGCAGCTCCCGAACAGGGGGTACCACCACCGGGGAGCTGTTTTTT
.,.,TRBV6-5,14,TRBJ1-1,CASSYSYGNTEAFF,TGTGCCAGCAGTTACTCGTACGGGAACACTGAAGCTTTCTTT
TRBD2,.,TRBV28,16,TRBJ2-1,CASSSSGGLSYNEQFF,TGTGCCAGCAGCTCTAGCGGGGGACTCTCCTACAATGAGCAGTTCTTC
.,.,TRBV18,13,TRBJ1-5,CASSPPTGEPQHF,TGTGCCAGCTCACCACCGACAGGAGAGCCCCAGCATTTT
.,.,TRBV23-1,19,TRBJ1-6,CASSQHHKGAISYNSPLHF,TGCGCCAGCAGTCAGCACCACAAAGGGGCAATCTCCTATAATTCACCCCTCCACTTT
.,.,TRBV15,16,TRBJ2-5,CATSRDSPALGETQYF,TGTGCCACCAGCAGAGATTCACCGGCTCTGGGGGAGACCCAGTACTTC
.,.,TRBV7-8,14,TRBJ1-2,CASSLASARAGYTF,TGTGCCAGCAGCTTAGCGTCCGCCCGTGCCGGCTACACCTTC
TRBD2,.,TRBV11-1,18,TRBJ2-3,CASSLRLAGEARSYTQYF,TGTGCCAGCAGCTTACGACTAGCGGGGGAGGCCCGCTCGTATACGCAGTATTTT
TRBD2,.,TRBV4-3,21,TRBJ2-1,CASSQVVTSGTQMTPYNEQFF,TGCGCCAGCAGCCAAGTTGTGACTAGCGGGACCCAAATGACACCCTACAATGAGCAGTTCTTC
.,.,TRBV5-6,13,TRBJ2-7,CASSFIPRYEQYF,TGTGCCAGCAGCTTTATTCCACGCTACGAGCAGTACTTC
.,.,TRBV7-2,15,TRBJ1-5,CASSLVGNSNQPQHF,TGTGCCAGCAGCTTAGTAGGGAATAGCAATCAGCCCCAGCATTTT
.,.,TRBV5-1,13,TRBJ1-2,CASRAGVNYGYTF,TGCGCCAGCAGGGCAGGGGTCAACTATGGCTACACCTTC
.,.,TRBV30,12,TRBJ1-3,CAWRGNGNTIYF,TGTGCCTGGAGGGGAAATGGAAACACCATATATTTT
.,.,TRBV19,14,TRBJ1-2,CASQPRGSNYGYTF,TGTGCCAGTCAGCCAAGGGGGTCTAACTATGGCTACACCTTC
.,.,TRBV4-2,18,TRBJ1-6,CASSQDRTASSYNSPLHF,TGTGCCAGCAGCCAAGATCGGACAGCGAGCTCCTATAATTCACCCCTCCACTTT
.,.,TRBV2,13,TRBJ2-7,CASSELQGYEQYF,TGTGCCAGCAGTGAATTACAGGGCTACGAGCAGTACTTC
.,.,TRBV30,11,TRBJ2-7,CALSHSYEQYF,TGTGCCCTCAGCCATTCCTACGAGCAGTACTTC
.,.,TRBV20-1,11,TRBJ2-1,CSAQGPNEQFF,TGCAGTGCTCAGGGCCCGAATGAGCAGTTCTTC
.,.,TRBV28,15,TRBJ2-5,CASSSRDLYQETQYF,TGTGCCAGCAGTTCACGGGACCTGTACCAAGAGACCCAGTACTTC
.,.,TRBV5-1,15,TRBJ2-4,CASSLGELGKNIQYF,TGCGCCAGCAGCTTGGGGGAGCTAGGCAAAAACATTCAGTACTTC
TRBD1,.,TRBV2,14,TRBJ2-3,CASRTGGVTDTQYF,TGTGCCAGCAGGACAGGGGGTGTGACAGATACGCAGTATTTT
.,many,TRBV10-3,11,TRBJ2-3,CAISDGETQYF,TGTGCCATCAGTGATGGGGAGACGCAGTATTTT
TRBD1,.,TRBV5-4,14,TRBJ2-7,CASSSGTASYEQYF,TGTGCCAGCAGCTCCGGGACAGCCTCCTACGAGCAGTACTTC
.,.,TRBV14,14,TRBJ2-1,CASSQGSRNNEQFF,TGTGCCAGCAGCCAAGGAAGTAGAAACAATGAGCAGTTCTTC
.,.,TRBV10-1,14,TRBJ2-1,CASSSDSAYDEQFF,TGCGCCAGCAGTTCGGACAGCGCCTATGATGAGCAGTTCTTC
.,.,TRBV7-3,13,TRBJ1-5,CASSLTDSQPQHF,TGTGCCAGCAGCCTGACAGATTCACAGCCCCAGCATTTT
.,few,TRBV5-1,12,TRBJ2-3,CASSLITDTQYF,TGCGCCAGCAGCTTGATCACAGATACGCAGTATTTT
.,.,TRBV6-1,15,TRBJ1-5,CASSEWGGGNQPQHF,TGTGCCAGCAGTGAATGGGGGGGTGGCAATCAGCCCCAGCATTTT
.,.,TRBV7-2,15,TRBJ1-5,CASSLTTGTISPQHF,TGTGCCAGCAGCTTAACTACCGGGACCATTTCGCCCCAGCATTTT
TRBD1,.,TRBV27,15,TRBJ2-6,CASSFQGAKTNVLTF,TGTGCCAGCAGTTTCCAGGGGGCGAAGACCAACGTCCTGACTTTC
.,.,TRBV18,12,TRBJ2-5,CASSGQEITQYF,TGTGCCAGCTCGGGCCAAGAGATAACCCAGTACTTC
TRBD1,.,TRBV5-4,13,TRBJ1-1,CASSSDRATEAFF,TGTGCCAGCAGCTCGGACAGGGCGACTGAAGCTTTCTTT
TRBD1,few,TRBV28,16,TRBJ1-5,CASSPLSTGVHQPQHF,TGTGCCAGCAGCCCCTTATCCACAGGGGTCCATCAGCCCCAGCATTTT
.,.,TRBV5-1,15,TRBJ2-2,CASSLERGSWGELFF,TGCGCCAGCAGCTTGGAACGGGGCTCTTGGGGGGAGCTGTTTTTT
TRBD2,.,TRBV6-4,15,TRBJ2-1,CASSVSSGSYNEQFF,TGTGCCAGCAGTGTGAGTAGCGGGTCCTACAATGAGCAGTTCTTC
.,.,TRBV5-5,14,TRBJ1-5,CASSFYTSNQPQHF,TGTGCCAGCAGCTTCTACACTAGCAATCAGCCCCAGCATTTT
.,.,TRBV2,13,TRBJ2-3,CASSQRPTDTQYF,TGTGCCAGCAGCCAAAGACCGACAGATACGCAGTATTTT